Given below is one TCR beta chain in context. Its specificity is not known. The source of the sample is a study of T cell responses to AZD1222 COVID-19 vaccine. General study points: There were repertoire samples only from the period after the peak T cell response. The study reported that nearly half of spike-specific TCRs target unmutated variant regions. At 160-218 and 743-854, vaccine-associated CD4 TCRs were dominant, and they spanned spike.

Generated by immunoSEQ multiplex PCR, the TCRdb table keeps only in-frame clones and is missing some. Of around 140,000 clones in the sample, roughly 93% are singletons; the top ten hold 10% to 15%. The CDR3 consists of 13 residues. Germline V gene data show CDR1 as LNHDA and CDR2 as SQIVND (reference sequence). Trimming took 3 bases from V and 6 from J; bases not matched to a gene: 1. The genes are TRBV19 and TRBJ2-1; 8 nucleotides agree with TRBD2. The clonotype was recovered from an adult who had recovered from COVID-19. Source: peripheral blood, taken after recovery from COVID-19. CDR3 sequence reads: CASSILAGNEQFF. CDR3 bases: TGTGCCAGTAGTATTCTAGCGGGCAATGAGCAGTTCTTC.